Below are 11 T cell receptor beta chains sequenced from a single sample in a study of blood T cell repertoires in COVID-19 (dated by TCRdb to the early 2020s). The library was built by means of the immunoSEQ multiplex PCR assay. TCRdb holds this immuneACCESS table with in-frame rearrangements only. Some clones are missing; in checked studies, unresolved V genes explain under half, and the rest has no known cause. This sample comprises around 270,000 clones, 70% to 90% of them detected only once. The top ten clones comprise roughly 1.8% of the sample. Specimen: peripheral blood. The receptors stem from a man aged 30 to 45 with active or convalescent COVID-19.

This clone was detected a few times. The chain has TRBV18 and TRBJ2-1; a possible D gene is TRBD1 (6 bases). CDR1 is KGHSH and CDR2 is LQKENI in the germline V gene. V lost 2 bases and J lost 4, with 18 bases in between. The CDR3 totals 17 residues. The CDR3 loop reads CASSPFLPGHNYNEQFF. The CDR3 DNA is TGTGCCAGCTCACCATTCTTACCGGGACATAATTACAATGAGCAGTTCTTC.

This chain links TRBV5-4 with TRBJ2-4, with 11 bases matching TRBD1. Looked up from germline, CDR1 is SGHNT and CDR2 is YYREEE (reference sequence). The CDR3 contains 19 residues. V shed 5 bases, J shed 0 bases, and the junction held 13 bases outside the gene matches. CDR3 coding DNA: TGTGCCAGCAGTTCGACCGGGACAGGGGGTCCTCTAGCCAAAAACATTCAGTACTTC. Its protein product is CASSSTGTGGPLAKNIQYF. The complete variable domain, with remaining parts taken from reference TRBV5-4 and TRBJ2-4, reads ETGVTQSPTHLIKTRGQQVTLRCSSQSGHNTVSWYQQALGQGPQFIFQYYREEENGRGNFPPRFSGLQFPNYSSELNVNALELDDSALYLCASSSTGTGGPLAKNIQYFGAGTRLSVL.

The genes are TRBV11-2 and TRBJ2-5, with a possible D match to TRBD1 (5 bases). The CDR3 runs to 12 residues. Germline CDR1 is SGHAT and CDR2 is FQNNGV. The germline V and J ends were trimmed by 5 bases and 5 bases, with 9 bases remaining between them. DNA for the CDR3: TGTGCCAGCAGCCATAGACAGGAGACCCAGTACTTC. It yields the protein CASSHRQETQYF.

This clone was counted once. The chain recombines TRBV4-3 with TRBJ1-3; D gene ambiguous. Germline V gene sequence: CDR1 LGHNA, CDR2 YSLEER. The CDR3 is 18 amino acids. V lost 0 bases and J 0 bases, leaving 15 bases between the germline ends. CDR3 nucleotide sequence: TGCGCCAGCAGCCAAGATTTACCAGGCCGAAGCTCTGGAAACACCATATATTTT. Encoded protein: CASSQDLPGRSSGNTIYF.

The chain employs TRBV3-1 (or the pseudogene TRBV3-2) and TRBJ2-1, with 10 bases matching TRBD2. Germline V gene sequence: CDR1 LGHDT, CDR2 YNNKEL (reference sequence). The trim removed 0 bases at V and 3 bases at J, leaving 11 bases unmatched. This CDR3 region has 19 residues. In DNA form, the CDR3 reads TGTGCCAGCAGCCAAGATCGGCTCGATAGCGGGGGGATCTACAATGAGCAGTTCTTC. It specifies CASSQDRLDSGGIYNEQFF.

The rearrangement joins TRBV30 to TRBJ1-6; TRBD1 matches at 8 bases. Germline trimming cut 3 bases from V and 6 bases from J; bases unmatched to any gene: 4. Germline assignment: CDR1 GTSNPN and CDR2 SVGIG (reference sequence). The CDR3 extends over 14 amino acids. The CDR3 sequence is CAWSRTGSNSPLHF. The CDR3 region has the DNA TGTGCCTGGAGCAGGACAGGGAGTAATTCACCCCTCCACTTT. Using reference TRBV30 and TRBJ1-6 for the parts outside the CDR3, the full variable domain is SQTIHQWPATLVQPVGSPLSLECTVEGTSNPNLYWYRQAAGRGLQLLFYSVGIGQISSEVPQNLSASRPQDRQFILSSKKLLLSDSGFYLCAWSRTGSNSPLHFGNGTRLTVT.

The rearrangement links TRBV4-1 to TRBJ2-1, with TRBD1 as a possible D gene (5 bases). CDR1 is MGHRA and CDR2 is YSYEKL in the germline V gene. Trimming took off 1 base at V and 8 bases at J, with 9 bases between the two ends. The CDR3 has 13 amino acids. The CDR3 DNA is TGCGCCAGCAGCCAAGCGTTGGGGCATGAGCAGTTCTTC. Its protein product is CASSQALGHEQFF.

The chain joins TRBV6-6 to TRBJ1-1, with D possibly being TRBD1 (5 bases). This CDR3 region has 12 residues. The germline V and J ends were trimmed by 7 bases and 11 bases, with 17 bases remaining between them. Germline values: CDR1 MNHNY, CDR2 SVGAGI (reference sequence). The CDR3 coding sequence is TGTGCCAGCATAGCGCCGGGGGAGGACGCTTTCTTT. Its protein is CASIAPGEDAFF.

The chain combines TRBV7-9 with TRBJ1-3, with TRBD1 identical over 8 bases. This CDR3 contains 17 residues. CDR1 and CDR2 (germline): SEHNR, FQNEAQ (reference sequence). The V and J ends lost 5 bases and 6 bases, in that order; junction bases with no gene match: 15. The CDR3 DNA is TGTGCCAGCAGCGACGGACAGGGTTTTATTAGTGAAAACACCATATATTTT. Encoded protein: CASSDGQGFISENTIYF.

This sequence joins TRBV6-5 and TRBJ1-4, with D perhaps matching TRBD1 (6 bases). Germline V gene sequence: CDR1 MNHEY, CDR2 SVGAGI. There are 14 residues in the CDR3. Trimming took 6 bases from V and 7 from J, leaving 15 bases between them. The CDR3 protein is CASRQQGLFEKLFF. In DNA, the CDR3 is TGTGCCAGCAGACAACAGGGACTATTTGAAAAACTGTTTTTT.

The chain joins TRBV18 to TRBJ1-1, with TRBD1 identical over 7 bases. Germline CDR1 and CDR2: KGHSH and LQKENI. There are 15 residues in the CDR3. V was pared by 3 bases and J by 10 bases, with 14 bases of the junction left unmatched. The chain's CDR3 is CASSPERDSESIAFF. In DNA, the CDR3 is TGTGCCAGCTCACCGGAACGGGACAGCGAATCGATAGCTTTCTTT.